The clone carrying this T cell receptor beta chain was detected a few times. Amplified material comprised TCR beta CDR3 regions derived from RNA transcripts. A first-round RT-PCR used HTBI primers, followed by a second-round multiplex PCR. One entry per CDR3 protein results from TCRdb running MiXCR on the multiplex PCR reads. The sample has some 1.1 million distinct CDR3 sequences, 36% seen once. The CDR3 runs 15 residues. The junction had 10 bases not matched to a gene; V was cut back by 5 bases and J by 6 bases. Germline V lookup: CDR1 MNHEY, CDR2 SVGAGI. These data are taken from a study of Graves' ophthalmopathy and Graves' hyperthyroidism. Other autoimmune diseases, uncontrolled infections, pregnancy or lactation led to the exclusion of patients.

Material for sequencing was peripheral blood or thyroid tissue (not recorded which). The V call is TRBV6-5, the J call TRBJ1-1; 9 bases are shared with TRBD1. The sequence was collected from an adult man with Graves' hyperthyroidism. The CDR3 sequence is CASSALRDREAEAFF. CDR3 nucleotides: TGTGCCAGCAGTGCCTTAAGGGACAGGGAAGCTGAAGCTTTCTTT.